This T cell receptor beta chain appears in the sequencing data of a study of cytomegalovirus exposure and HLA in healthy donors. Trimming took 5 bases from V and 6 from J, leaving 16 bases between them. CDR3 length equals 14 residues. Germline assignment: CDR1 MNHEY and CDR2 SVGAGI. The PCR made use of 60 Vbeta and 13 Jbeta primers. Assay used: immunoSEQ multiplex PCR; TCRdb lists only in-frame clones, some missing. The data contain hundreds of thousands of clones, around 90% of them singletons. Worth noting for this clone: Its cognate antigen is unknown.

Whole-study results and caveats: Later analysis reportedly placed an Asian-associated ancestry cluster below the approximately 730-donor mean in N-insertions. TCR beta chains numbering more than 150 were designated cytomegalovirus-associated. As a later analysis showed, a missense DCLRE1C variant was linked to trimming of TCR beta V- and J-genes.

The J gene is TRBJ1-2, the V gene TRBV6-5; D may be TRBD1 (6 bases). Sample: PBMCs. This receptor was identified in a woman aged 18 to 35 in good health and CMV-seronegative. The CDR3 region is CASSTSGGLNGYTF. CDR3 nucleotide sequence: TGTGCCAGCAGTACCTCCGGGGGGCTAAATGGCTACACCTTC.